These T cell receptor beta chains were read from a single sample in a study of blood T cell repertoires in COVID-19. Here immunoSEQ multiplex PCR was the method, and the copy in TCRdb shows in-frame clones only, minus some. The table lists fewer than 350,000 clones, approximately 86% of them singletons, with 9.4% in the top ten. The sequencing input was peripheral blood. The receptors stem from a man aged 18 to 35 with active or convalescent COVID-19. CDR3s include the opening cysteine and the closing phenylalanine or tryptophan.

TRBV5-1	TRBJ1-6	CASSLGPGTRGLASPLHF
TRBV7-6	TRBJ1-1	CASSLDRGGTEAFF
TRBV4-2	TRBJ2-7	CASSQGVGTSGGAYEQYF
TRBV20-1	TRBJ2-5	CSGTYQETQYF
TRBV29-1	TRBJ2-6	CSVEDLGGAGANVLTF
TRBV27	TRBJ2-1	CASSFTGGGYNEQFF
TRBV7-9	TRBJ1-3	CASSFGQGAGNTIYF
TRBV4-1	TRBJ1-2	CASSQEPGTATWGYTF
TRBV29-1	TRBJ1-1	CSVRAPNTEAFF
TRBV10-3	TRBJ2-1	CAISESGGQEYNEQFF
TRBV7-8	TRBJ1-1	CASKVERGMNTEAFF
TRBV2	TRBJ2-3	CASSEGTGESTDTQYF
TRBV6-5	TRBJ2-7	CASSPGQAAYEQYF
TRBV5-6	TRBJ1-2	CASSLGTGSIYTF
TRBV19	TRBJ1-1	CASTMGGRFTEAFF
TRBV4-1	TRBJ2-7	CASSTNYLSYEQYF
TRBV5-1	TRBJ2-7	CASSFTDFPTYEQYF
TRBV14	TRBJ2-7	CASSPKRGLSYEQYF